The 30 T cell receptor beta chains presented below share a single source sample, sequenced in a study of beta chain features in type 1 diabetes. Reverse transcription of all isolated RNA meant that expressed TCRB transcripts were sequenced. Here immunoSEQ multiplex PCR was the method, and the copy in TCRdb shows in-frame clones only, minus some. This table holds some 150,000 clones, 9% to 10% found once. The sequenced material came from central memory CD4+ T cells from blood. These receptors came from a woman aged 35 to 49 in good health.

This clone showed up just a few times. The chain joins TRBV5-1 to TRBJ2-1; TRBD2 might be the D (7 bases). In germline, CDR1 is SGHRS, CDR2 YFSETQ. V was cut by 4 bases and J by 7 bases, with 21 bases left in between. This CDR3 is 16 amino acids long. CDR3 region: CASSGGDTFLLNEQFF. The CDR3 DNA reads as TGCGCCAGCAGCGGGGGGGACACTTTCCTCCTGAATGAGCAGTTCTTC.

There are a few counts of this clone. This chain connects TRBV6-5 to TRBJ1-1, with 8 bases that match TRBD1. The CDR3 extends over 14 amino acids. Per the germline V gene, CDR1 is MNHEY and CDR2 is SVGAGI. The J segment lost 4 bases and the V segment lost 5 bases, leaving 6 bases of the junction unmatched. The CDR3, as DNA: TGTGCCAGCAGTGCAGACAGGGGAGGCACTGAAGCTTTCTTT. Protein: CASSADRGGTEAFF.

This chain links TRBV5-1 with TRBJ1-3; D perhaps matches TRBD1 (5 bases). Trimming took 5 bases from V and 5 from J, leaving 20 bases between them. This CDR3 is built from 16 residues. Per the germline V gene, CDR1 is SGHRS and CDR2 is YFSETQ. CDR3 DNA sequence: TGCGCCAGCAGAACTCTTGCCCAGGGAAACAGAAACACCATATATTTT. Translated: CASRTLAQGNRNTIYF.

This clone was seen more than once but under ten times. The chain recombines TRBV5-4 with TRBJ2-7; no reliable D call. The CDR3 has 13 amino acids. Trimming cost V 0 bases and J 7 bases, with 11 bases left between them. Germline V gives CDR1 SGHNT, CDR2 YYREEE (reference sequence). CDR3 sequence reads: CASSLDQLREQYF. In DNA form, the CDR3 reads TGTGCCAGCAGCTTGGACCAACTGAGGGAGCAGTACTTC.

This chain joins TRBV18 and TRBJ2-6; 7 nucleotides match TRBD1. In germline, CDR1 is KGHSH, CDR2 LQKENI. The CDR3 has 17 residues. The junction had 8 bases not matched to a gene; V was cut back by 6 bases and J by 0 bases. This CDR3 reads CASSLGQASSGANVLTF. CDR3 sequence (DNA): TGTGCCAGCTCCCTTGGACAGGCCTCCTCTGGGGCCAACGTCCTGACTTTC. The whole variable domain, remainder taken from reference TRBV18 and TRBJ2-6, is NAGVMQNPRHLVRRRGQEARLRCSPMKGHSHVYWYRQLPEEGLKFMVYLQKENIIDESGMPKERFSAEFPKEGPSILRIQQVVRGDSAAYFCASSLGQASSGANVLTFGAGSRLTVL.

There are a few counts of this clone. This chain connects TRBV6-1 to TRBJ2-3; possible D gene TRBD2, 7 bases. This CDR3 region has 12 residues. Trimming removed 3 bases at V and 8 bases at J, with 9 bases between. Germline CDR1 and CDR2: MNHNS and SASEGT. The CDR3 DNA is TGTGCCAGCAGTGAGGGGGGGGCTACGCAGTATTTT. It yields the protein CASSEGGATQYF.

As DNA, the CDR3 is TGCGCCAGCAGCCCCCCCGGGACTAGCACCGAGACCCAGTACTTC. This sequence encodes CASSPPGTSTETQYF. V and J are TRBV5-1 and TRBJ2-5, with 9 nucleotides matching TRBD2. This CDR3 region has 15 residues. The V segment lost 4 bases and the J segment 5 bases; nucleotides outside the gene matches: 9. CDR1 and CDR2 (germline): SGHRS, YFSETQ.

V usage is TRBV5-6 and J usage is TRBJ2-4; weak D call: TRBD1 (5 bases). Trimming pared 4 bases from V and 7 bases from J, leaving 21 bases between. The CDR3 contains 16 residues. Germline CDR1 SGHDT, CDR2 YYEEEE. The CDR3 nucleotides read TGTGCCAGCAGCCCAATGAGGCTTGGACAAAGGAACATTCAGTACTTC. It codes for CASSPMRLGQRNIQYF.

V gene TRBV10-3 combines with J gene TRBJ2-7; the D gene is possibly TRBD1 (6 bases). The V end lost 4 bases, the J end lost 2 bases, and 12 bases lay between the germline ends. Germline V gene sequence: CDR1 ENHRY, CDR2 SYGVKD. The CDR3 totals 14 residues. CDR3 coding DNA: TGTGCCATCAGTGGACAGGACAAGACCTACGAGCAGTACTTC. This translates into CAISGQDKTYEQYF.

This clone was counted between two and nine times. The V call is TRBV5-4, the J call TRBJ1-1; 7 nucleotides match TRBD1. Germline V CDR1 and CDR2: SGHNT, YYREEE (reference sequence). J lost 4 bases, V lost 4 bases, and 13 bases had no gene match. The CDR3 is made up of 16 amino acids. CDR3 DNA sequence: TGTGCCAGCAGCCAGAGACAGGGAGTGCTCCTCACTGAAGCTTTCTTT. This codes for CASSQRQGVLLTEAFF.

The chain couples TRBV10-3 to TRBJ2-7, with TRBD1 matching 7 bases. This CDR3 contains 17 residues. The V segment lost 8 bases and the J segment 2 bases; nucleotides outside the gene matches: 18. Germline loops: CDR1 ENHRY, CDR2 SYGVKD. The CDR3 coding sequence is TGTGCCATCCTACCTAACCCCGGGACAGTGACACCCTACGAGCAGTACTTC. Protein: CAILPNPGTVTPYEQYF.

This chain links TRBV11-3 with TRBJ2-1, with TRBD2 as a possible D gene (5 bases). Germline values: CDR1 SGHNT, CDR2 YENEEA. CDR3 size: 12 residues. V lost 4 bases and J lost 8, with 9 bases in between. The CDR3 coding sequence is TGTGCCAGCAGCTCCCGAGGGTATGAGCAGTTCTTC. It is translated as CASSSRGYEQFF.

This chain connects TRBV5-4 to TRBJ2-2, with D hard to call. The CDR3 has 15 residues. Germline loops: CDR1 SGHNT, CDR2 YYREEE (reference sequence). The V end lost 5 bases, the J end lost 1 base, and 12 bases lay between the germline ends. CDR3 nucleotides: TGTGCCAGCAGGTTAGGTGGGCTGAACACCGGGGAGCTGTTTTTT. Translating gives CASRLGGLNTGELFF.

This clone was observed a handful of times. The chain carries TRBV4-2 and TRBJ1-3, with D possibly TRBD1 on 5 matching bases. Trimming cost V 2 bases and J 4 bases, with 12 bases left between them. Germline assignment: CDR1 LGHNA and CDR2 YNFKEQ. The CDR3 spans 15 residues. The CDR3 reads CASSQPGPKGNTIYF. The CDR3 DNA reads TGTGCCAGCAGCCAACCAGGGCCAAAGGGAAACACCATATATTTT.

CDR3 nucleotide sequence: TGTGCCAGCAGTGAATTGGGTCCGGGGGTGAAAGGGGCTTATGGCTACACCTTC. Its protein is CASSELGPGVKGAYGYTF. The chain links TRBV25-1 to TRBJ1-2; D is perhaps TRBD1 (5 bases). The V gene's germline CDR1 is MGHDK and CDR2 SYGVNS. The CDR3 loop spans 18 amino acids. Trimming cost V 1 base and J 5 bases, with 23 bases left between them.

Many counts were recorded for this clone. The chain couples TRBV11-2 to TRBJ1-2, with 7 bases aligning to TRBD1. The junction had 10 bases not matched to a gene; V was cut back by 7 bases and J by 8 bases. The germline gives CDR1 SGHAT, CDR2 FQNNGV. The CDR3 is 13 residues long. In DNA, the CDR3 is TGTGCCAGCACTAGACAGGGAGGCGGAGGCTACACCTTC. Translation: CASTRQGGGGYTF.

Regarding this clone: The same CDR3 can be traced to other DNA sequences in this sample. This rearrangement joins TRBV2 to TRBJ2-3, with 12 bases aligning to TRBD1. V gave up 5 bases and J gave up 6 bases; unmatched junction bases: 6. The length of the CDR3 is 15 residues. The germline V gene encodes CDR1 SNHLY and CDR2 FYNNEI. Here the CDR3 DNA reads TGTGCCAGCAGTCCCGGGACAGGGGGCTGGGATACGCAGTATTTT. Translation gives CASSPGTGGWDTQYF.

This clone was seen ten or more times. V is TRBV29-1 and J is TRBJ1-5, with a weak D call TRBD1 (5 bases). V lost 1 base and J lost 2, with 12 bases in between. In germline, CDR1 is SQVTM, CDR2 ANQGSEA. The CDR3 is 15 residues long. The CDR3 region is CSVEVYRLCNQPQHF. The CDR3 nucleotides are TGCAGCGTTGAAGTTTACAGGTTGTGCAATCAGCCCCAGCATTTT. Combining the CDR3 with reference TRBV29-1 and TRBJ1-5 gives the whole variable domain SAVISQKPSRDICQRGTSLTIQCQVDSQVTMMFWYRQQPGQSLTLIATANQGSEATYESGFVIDKFPISRPNLTFSTLTVSNMSPEDSSIYLCSVEVYRLCNQPQHFGDGTRLSIL.

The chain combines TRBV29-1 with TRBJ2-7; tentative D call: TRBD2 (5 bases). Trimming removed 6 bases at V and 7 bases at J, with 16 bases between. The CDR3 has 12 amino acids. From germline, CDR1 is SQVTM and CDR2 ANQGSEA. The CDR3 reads CSVIEVASEQYF. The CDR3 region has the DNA TGCAGCGTCATCGAGGTAGCGAGTGAGCAGTACTTC.

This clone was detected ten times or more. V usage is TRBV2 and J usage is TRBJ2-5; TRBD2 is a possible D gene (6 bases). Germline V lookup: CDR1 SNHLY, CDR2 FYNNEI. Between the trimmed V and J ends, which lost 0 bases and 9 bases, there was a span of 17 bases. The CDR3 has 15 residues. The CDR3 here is CASSEALWGVGAQYF. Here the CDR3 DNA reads TGTGCCAGCAGTGAAGCGCTTTGGGGGGTCGGGGCCCAGTACTTC.

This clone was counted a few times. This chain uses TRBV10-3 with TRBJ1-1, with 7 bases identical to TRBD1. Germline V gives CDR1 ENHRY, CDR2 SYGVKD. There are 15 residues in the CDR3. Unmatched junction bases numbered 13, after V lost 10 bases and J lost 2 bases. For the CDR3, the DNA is TGTGCCACCGAGAGAGATGCAGGGGGAAACACTGAAGCTTTCTTT. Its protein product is CATERDAGGNTEAFF.

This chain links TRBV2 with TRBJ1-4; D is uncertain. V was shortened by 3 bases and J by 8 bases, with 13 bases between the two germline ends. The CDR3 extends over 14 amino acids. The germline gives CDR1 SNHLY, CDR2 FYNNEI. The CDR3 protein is CASSDRGVHEKLFF. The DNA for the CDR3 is TGTGCCAGCAGTGATCGGGGAGTTCACGAAAAACTGTTTTTT.

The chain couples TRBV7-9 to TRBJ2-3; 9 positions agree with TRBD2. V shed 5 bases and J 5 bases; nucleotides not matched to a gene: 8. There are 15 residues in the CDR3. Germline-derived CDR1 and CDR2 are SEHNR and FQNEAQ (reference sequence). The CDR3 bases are TGTGCCAGCAGCCACGCGGGGGGGCGGTTAGATACGCAGTATTTT. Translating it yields CASSHAGGRLDTQYF.

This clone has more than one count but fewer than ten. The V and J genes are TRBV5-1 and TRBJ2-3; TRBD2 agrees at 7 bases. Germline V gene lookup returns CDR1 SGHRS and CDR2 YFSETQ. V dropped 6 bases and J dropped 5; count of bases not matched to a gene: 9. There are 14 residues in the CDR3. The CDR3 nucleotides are TGCGCCAGCACCGTGGCGGGGGAAAGAGATACGCAGTATTTT. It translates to CASTVAGERDTQYF.

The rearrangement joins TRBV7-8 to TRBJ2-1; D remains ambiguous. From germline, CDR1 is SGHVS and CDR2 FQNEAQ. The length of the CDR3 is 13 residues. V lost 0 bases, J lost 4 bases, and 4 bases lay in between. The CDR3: CASSLANYNEQFF. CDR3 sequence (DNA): TGTGCCAGCAGCTTAGCCAATTACAATGAGCAGTTCTTC.

The CDR3 nucleotides read TGTGCCAGCTCACGTGAACAGGTCTATAATTCACCCCTCCACTTT. Its translation: CASSREQVYNSPLHF. The rearrangement links TRBV18 to TRBJ1-6, with a weak D call TRBD1 (5 bases). The CDR3 has 15 residues. V gave up 4 bases and J gave up 3 bases, with 10 bases separating them. CDR1 KGHSH and CDR2 LQKENI come from the germline V gene. The variable domain in full, completed from reference TRBV18 and TRBJ1-6, reads NAGVMQNPRHLVRRRGQEARLRCSPMKGHSHVYWYRQLPEEGLKFMVYLQKENIIDESGMPKERFSAEFPKEGPSILRIQQVVRGDSAAYFCASSREQVYNSPLHFGNGTRLTVT.

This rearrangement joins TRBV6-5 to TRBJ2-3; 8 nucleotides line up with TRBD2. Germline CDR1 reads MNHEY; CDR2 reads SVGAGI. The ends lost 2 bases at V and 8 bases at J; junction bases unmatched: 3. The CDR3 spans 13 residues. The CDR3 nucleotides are TGTGCCAGCAGTTACCCGACTAGCGCTACGCAGTATTTT. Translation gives CASSYPTSATQYF.

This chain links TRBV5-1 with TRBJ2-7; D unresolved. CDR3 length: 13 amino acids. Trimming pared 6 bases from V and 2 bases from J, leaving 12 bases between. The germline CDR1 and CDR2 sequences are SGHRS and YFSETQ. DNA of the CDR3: TGCGCCAGCACTTCAGATAGCCCCTACGAGCAGTACTTC. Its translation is CASTSDSPYEQYF.

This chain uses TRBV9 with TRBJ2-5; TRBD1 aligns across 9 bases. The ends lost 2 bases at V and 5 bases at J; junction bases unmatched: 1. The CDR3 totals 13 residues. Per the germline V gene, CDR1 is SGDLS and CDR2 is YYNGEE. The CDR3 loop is CASSVGQGETQYF. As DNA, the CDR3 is TGTGCCAGCAGCGTCGGACAGGGGGAGACCCAGTACTTC.

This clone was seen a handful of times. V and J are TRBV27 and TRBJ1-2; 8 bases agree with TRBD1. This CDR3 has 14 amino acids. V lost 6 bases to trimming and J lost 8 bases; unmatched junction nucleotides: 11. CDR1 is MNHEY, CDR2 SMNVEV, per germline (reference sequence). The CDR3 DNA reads TGTGCCAGCAGGCCGGGACAGGCCACCGGGGGCTACACCTTC. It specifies CASRPGQATGGYTF.